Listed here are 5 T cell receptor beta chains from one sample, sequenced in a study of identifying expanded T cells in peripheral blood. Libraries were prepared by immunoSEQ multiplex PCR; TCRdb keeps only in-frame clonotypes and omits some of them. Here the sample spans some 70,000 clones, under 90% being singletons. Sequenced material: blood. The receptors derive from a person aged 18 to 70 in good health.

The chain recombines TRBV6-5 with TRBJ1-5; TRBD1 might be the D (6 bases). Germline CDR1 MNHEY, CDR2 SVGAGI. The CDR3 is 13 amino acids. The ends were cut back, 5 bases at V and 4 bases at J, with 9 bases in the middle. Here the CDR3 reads CASSTGLNQPQHF. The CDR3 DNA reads TGTGCCAGCAGTACAGGGCTTAATCAGCCCCAGCATTTT.

The CDR3 sequence is CASSLIQGARQPQHF. CDR3 sequence (DNA): TGTGCCAGCAGCTTGATTCAAGGGGCGAGACAGCCCCAGCATTTT. The J gene is TRBJ1-5, the V gene TRBV7-8, with D possibly TRBD1 on 5 matching bases. The CDR3 loop spans 15 amino acids. The V gene's germline CDR1 is SGHVS and CDR2 FQNEAQ. V was clipped by 3 bases and J by 7 bases, with 16 bases between them.

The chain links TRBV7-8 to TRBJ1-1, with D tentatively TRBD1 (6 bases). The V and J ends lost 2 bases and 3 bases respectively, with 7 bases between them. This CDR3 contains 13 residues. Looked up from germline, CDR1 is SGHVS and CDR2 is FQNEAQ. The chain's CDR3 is CASSLQGYTEAFF. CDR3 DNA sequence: TGTGCCAGCAGCTTACAGGGGTACACTGAAGCTTTCTTT. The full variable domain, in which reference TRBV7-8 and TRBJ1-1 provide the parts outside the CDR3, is GAGVSQSPRYKVAKRGQDVALRCDPISGHVSLFWYQQALGQGPEFLTYFQNEAQLDKSGLPSDRFFAERPEGSVSTLKIQRTQQEDSAVYLCASSLQGYTEAFFGQGTRLTVV.

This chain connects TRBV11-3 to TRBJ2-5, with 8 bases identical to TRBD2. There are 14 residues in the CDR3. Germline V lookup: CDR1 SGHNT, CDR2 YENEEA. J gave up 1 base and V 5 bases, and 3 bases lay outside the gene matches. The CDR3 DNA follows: TGTGCCAGCAGCGCAGGGACTAGCCAAGAGACCCAGTACTTC. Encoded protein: CASSAGTSQETQYF.

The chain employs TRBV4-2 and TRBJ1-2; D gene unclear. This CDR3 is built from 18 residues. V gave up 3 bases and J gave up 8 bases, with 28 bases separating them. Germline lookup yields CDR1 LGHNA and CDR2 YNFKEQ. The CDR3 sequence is CASSHMLAQATQRVGYTF. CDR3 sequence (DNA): TGTGCCAGCAGCCATATGCTAGCCCAGGCCACGCAAAGAGTGGGCTACACCTTC.